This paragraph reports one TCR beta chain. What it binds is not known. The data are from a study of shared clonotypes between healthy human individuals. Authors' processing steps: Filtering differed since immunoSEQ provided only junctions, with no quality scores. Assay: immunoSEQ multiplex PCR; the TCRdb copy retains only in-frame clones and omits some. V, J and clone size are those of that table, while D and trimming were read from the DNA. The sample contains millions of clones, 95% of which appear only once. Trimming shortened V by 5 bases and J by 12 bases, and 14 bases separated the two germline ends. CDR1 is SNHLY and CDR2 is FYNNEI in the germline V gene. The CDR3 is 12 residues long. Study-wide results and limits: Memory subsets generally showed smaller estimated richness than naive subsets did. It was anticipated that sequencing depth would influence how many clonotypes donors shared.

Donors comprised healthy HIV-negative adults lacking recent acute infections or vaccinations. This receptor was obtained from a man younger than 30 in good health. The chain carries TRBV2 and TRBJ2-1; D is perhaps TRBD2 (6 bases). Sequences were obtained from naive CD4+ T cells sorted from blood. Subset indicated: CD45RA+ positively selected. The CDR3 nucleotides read TGTGCCAGCAGTCGGGAGACCTGGGGGCAGTTCTTC. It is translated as CASSRETWGQFF.